A selection of T cell receptor beta chains follows, all from one sample in a study of blood T cells in healthy people across ages. One entry per CDR3 protein, called by TCRdb with MiXCR from the 5' RACE reads. This sample has about 800,000 distinct CDR3 sequences, with 20% to 30% found just once. These same records also appear under a second study, on T cells of mothers and their children.

The sequencing sample was made of blood. These receptors came from a boy aged 5-17 years in good health. The CDR3 runs from the conserved cysteine through the conserved F or W. Each record gives: clone size, J gene, D gene, V gene, CDR3 DNA, CDR3 protein. A D gene is named only where the DNA matches it firmly. Clone size is not always given. Where it is, it says once, few, many or a class for expanded clones.

clone size: -; J gene: TRBJ2-1; D gene: TRBD1; V gene: TRBV4-3; CDR3 DNA: TGCGCCAGCAGTCGTCAGGGACAGGGGGCAAGCAATGAGCAGTTCTTC; CDR3 protein: CASSRQGQGASNEQFF
clone size: once; J gene: TRBJ1-2; D gene: TRBD1; V gene: TRBV28; CDR3 DNA: TGTGCCAGCAGTTCCGCGGGGACAGATAAGCATGGCTACACCTTC; CDR3 protein: CASSSAGTDKHGYTF
clone size: few; J gene: TRBJ1-6; D gene: -; V gene: TRBV28; CDR3 DNA: TGTGCCAGCAGTGTGCCCTCAGGACAGCGGCCCCTCCACTTT; CDR3 protein: CASSVPSGQRPLHF
clone size: -; J gene: TRBJ2-1; D gene: -; V gene: TRBV7-9; CDR3 DNA: TGTGCCAGCAGCTCCGTCCCAGGGGGGCACAATGAGCAGTTCTTC; CDR3 protein: CASSSVPGGHNEQFF
clone size: few; J gene: TRBJ1-1; D gene: -; V gene: TRBV24-1; CDR3 DNA: TGTGCCACCAGTGATGCCCCCAACACTGAAGCTTTCTTT; CDR3 protein: CATSDAPNTEAFF
clone size: few; J gene: TRBJ1-1; D gene: -; V gene: TRBV9; CDR3 DNA: TGTGCCAGCAGGGAAACAGGTGCCTTTGGTGAAGCTTTCTTT; CDR3 protein: CASRETGAFGEAFF
clone size: once; J gene: TRBJ1-5; D gene: TRBD1; V gene: TRBV20-1; CDR3 DNA: TGCAGTGCTTCTAGACAGGGCAACAATCAGCCCCAGCATTTT; CDR3 protein: CSASRQGNNQPQHF
clone size: -; J gene: TRBJ2-1; D gene: -; V gene: TRBV9; CDR3 DNA: TGTGCCAGCAGCGTAGTGGGTGGGGGGACTTCCTACAATGAGCAGTTCTTC; CDR3 protein: CASSVVGGGTSYNEQFF
clone size: once; J gene: TRBJ2-1; D gene: -; V gene: TRBV5-1; CDR3 DNA: TGCGCCAGCAGCGGAGCAGGGGTTGCCAATGAGCAGTTCTTC; CDR3 protein: CASSGAGVANEQFF
clone size: -; J gene: TRBJ2-5; D gene: TRBD1; V gene: TRBV5-1; CDR3 DNA: TGCGCCAGCAGCTTGGCGACAGGGTACAGGGAGACCCAGTACTTC; CDR3 protein: CASSLATGYRETQYF
clone size: many; J gene: TRBJ1-1; D gene: -; V gene: TRBV18; CDR3 DNA: TGTGCCAGCTCACCACCGGGGAACACTGAAGCTTTCTTT; CDR3 protein: CASSPPGNTEAFF
clone size: -; J gene: TRBJ2-3; D gene: -; V gene: TRBV9; CDR3 DNA: TGTGCCAGCAGCGTAGGGGCACTAGCCCCCACAGATACGCAGTATTTT; CDR3 protein: CASSVGALAPTDTQYF
clone size: -; J gene: TRBJ2-7; D gene: -; V gene: TRBV28; CDR3 DNA: TGTGCCAGCAGCATTGGGACTCCGCAGGGCTACGAGCAGTACTTC; CDR3 protein: CASSIGTPQGYEQYF
clone size: few; J gene: TRBJ1-1; D gene: -; V gene: TRBV11-2; CDR3 DNA: TGTGCCAGCAGCTTAGGGGGCTTGTCTGAAGCTTTCTTT; CDR3 protein: CASSLGGLSEAFF
clone size: -; J gene: TRBJ1-2; D gene: -; V gene: TRBV5-5; CDR3 DNA: TGTGCCAGCAGCCTCCGGCCGGACCAAGGGCTCCATGGCTACACCTTC; CDR3 protein: CASSLRPDQGLHGYTF
clone size: -; J gene: TRBJ2-4; D gene: TRBD2; V gene: TRBV20-1; CDR3 DNA: TGCAGTGCTAGTGCGTCGACTAGCGGGAGTTTTTTTGTCGGCATTCAGTACTTC; CDR3 protein: CSASASTSGSFFVGIQYF
clone size: few; J gene: TRBJ1-2; D gene: -; V gene: TRBV7-2; CDR3 DNA: TGTGCCAGCAGCTTAGGGGCAGAGAACTATGGCTACACCTTC; CDR3 protein: CASSLGAENYGYTF
clone size: -; J gene: TRBJ2-5; D gene: TRBD2; V gene: TRBV7-3; CDR3 DNA: TGTGCCAGCAGCTTAATCGGGGGGACGGAGACCCAGTACTTC; CDR3 protein: CASSLIGGTETQYF
clone size: few; J gene: TRBJ2-5; D gene: -; V gene: TRBV20-1; CDR3 DNA: TGCAGTGCTAGGAGTTGGCCGGGTGTGGAGACCCAGTACTTC; CDR3 protein: CSARSWPGVETQYF
clone size: -; J gene: TRBJ2-5; D gene: TRBD1; V gene: TRBV27; CDR3 DNA: TGTGCCAGCAGTCCACTAGACAGGGATCTCCAAGAGACCCAGTACTTC; CDR3 protein: CASSPLDRDLQETQYF
clone size: -; J gene: TRBJ2-3; D gene: -; V gene: TRBV29-1; CDR3 DNA: TGCAGCGGTCGACAGGGCACAGATACGCAGTATTTT; CDR3 protein: CSGRQGTDTQYF
clone size: few; J gene: TRBJ1-5; D gene: TRBD1; V gene: TRBV4-3; CDR3 DNA: TGCGCCAGCAGTCTGGACAGGGGTAGCAATCAGCCCCAGCATTTT; CDR3 protein: CASSLDRGSNQPQHF
clone size: few; J gene: TRBJ2-3; D gene: -; V gene: TRBV9; CDR3 DNA: TGTGCCAGCAGCGTCATCCGGGCGGGGACCACAGATACGCAGTATTTT; CDR3 protein: CASSVIRAGTTDTQYF
clone size: -; J gene: TRBJ2-7; D gene: TRBD2; V gene: TRBV7-2; CDR3 DNA: TGTGCCAGCAGCTTAGATGGGACTAGCGGGGGGATCACCTCCTACGAGCAGTACTTC; CDR3 protein: CASSLDGTSGGITSYEQYF
clone size: -; J gene: TRBJ2-5; D gene: -; V gene: TRBV20-1; CDR3 DNA: TGCAGTGCTAGAGATCCCAGCGGAACCAAACAAGAGACCCAGTACTTC; CDR3 protein: CSARDPSGTKQETQYF
clone size: few; J gene: TRBJ2-7; D gene: TRBD1; V gene: TRBV5-1; CDR3 DNA: TGCGCCAGTATGATGGGGGACAGGGAGTTCGACGAGCAGTACTTC; CDR3 protein: CASMMGDREFDEQYF
clone size: few; J gene: TRBJ2-3; D gene: TRBD2; V gene: TRBV28; CDR3 DNA: TGTGCCAGCAGTCCACCCGGGACTAGCGTCACAGATACGCAGTATTTT; CDR3 protein: CASSPPGTSVTDTQYF
clone size: -; J gene: TRBJ2-7; D gene: -; V gene: TRBV6-2/TRBV6-3; CDR3 DNA: TGTGCCAGCAGCGACCAGGCGTTAGGCGCCTACGAGCAGTACTTC; CDR3 protein: CASSDQALGAYEQYF
clone size: -; J gene: TRBJ1-1; D gene: -; V gene: TRBV11-1; CDR3 DNA: TGTGCCAGCAGCTTAGGCTCTTACATTGACTCGAGGAACACTGAAGCTTTCTTT; CDR3 protein: CASSLGSYIDSRNTEAFF
clone size: -; J gene: TRBJ2-7; D gene: -; V gene: TRBV12-3/TRBV12-4; CDR3 DNA: TGTGCCAGCAGTCCGGGACGAGGCGACGAGCAGTACTTC; CDR3 protein: CASSPGRGDEQYF
clone size: -; J gene: TRBJ2-7; D gene: -; V gene: TRBV20-1; CDR3 DNA: TGCAGTGTTGAGGGGGGGCGGCCCGAGCAGTACTTC; CDR3 protein: CSVEGGRPEQYF
clone size: few; J gene: TRBJ2-7; D gene: -; V gene: TRBV4-3; CDR3 DNA: TGCGCCAGCAGCCAAGAATATGATTGGGACATCTCCTACGAGCAGTACTTC; CDR3 protein: CASSQEYDWDISYEQYF
clone size: few; J gene: TRBJ2-6; D gene: TRBD1; V gene: TRBV5-6; CDR3 DNA: TGTGCCAGCAGCAGGGACAGGGCTGTTCGGTCTGGGGCCAACGTCCTGACTTTC; CDR3 protein: CASSRDRAVRSGANVLTF
clone size: few; J gene: TRBJ2-7; D gene: -; V gene: TRBV7-9; CDR3 DNA: TGTGCCAGCAGCGGGTATGATGACTACGAGCAGTACTTC; CDR3 protein: CASSGYDDYEQYF
clone size: many; J gene: TRBJ2-7; D gene: TRBD1; V gene: TRBV4-2; CDR3 DNA: TGTGCCAGCAGCCAAGAGTTGGGACAGGGGTCCTACGAGCAGTACTTC; CDR3 protein: CASSQELGQGSYEQYF
clone size: -; J gene: TRBJ2-5; D gene: -; V gene: TRBV28; CDR3 DNA: TGTGCCAGCAGCTCTCAGGGGCGCTACGAGCAGCACTTC; CDR3 protein: CASSSQGRYEQHF
clone size: few; J gene: TRBJ2-3; D gene: -; V gene: TRBV10-3; CDR3 DNA: TGTGCCACCGGGCTAGCGAGCACAGATACGCAGTATTTT; CDR3 protein: CATGLASTDTQYF
clone size: few; J gene: TRBJ2-7; D gene: -; V gene: TRBV2; CDR3 DNA: TGTGCCAGCAGTGAGATCAGCAATTCTTACGAGCAGTACTTC; CDR3 protein: CASSEISNSYEQYF
clone size: -; J gene: TRBJ2-2; D gene: TRBD2; V gene: TRBV5-1; CDR3 DNA: TGCGCCAGCAGCTGGACTAGCCTGAACACCGGGGAGCTGTTTTTT; CDR3 protein: CASSWTSLNTGELFF